These T cell receptor beta chains were read from a single sample in a study of CD8+CD57+ T cells in acquired aplastic anemia. TCRdb reprocessed the reads via MiXCR and lists one record per CDR3 protein. In the table there are around 170,000 distinct CDR3 sequences, less than 60% of which are singletons. Sequencing used sorted CD4+, CD8+, or CD8+CD57+ T cells (not recorded which) from PBMCs. Receptor source: a human donor with aplastic anemia. Both conserved end residues are part of each CDR3. The D gene is left open where the match is weak. Clone size is given for some rows only: seen once, a few or many times, or a class if the clone is expanded.

v_gene: TRBV11-2
j_gene: TRBJ2-3
abundance: .
d_gene: TRBD1
CDR3nt: TGTGCCAGCAGCTTAGGGGCGTCTGGGACAGGCACAGATACGCAGTATTTT
CDR3aa: CASSLGASGTGTDTQYF

v_gene: TRBV30
j_gene: TRBJ1-1
abundance: .
d_gene: .
CDR3nt: TGTGCCTGGAGTTCCCTGCGGATATTGAACACTGAAGCTTTCTTT
CDR3aa: CAWSSLRILNTEAFF

v_gene: TRBV24-1
j_gene: TRBJ2-3
abundance: .
d_gene: TRBD2
CDR3nt: TGTGCCACCAGCGCCCCCCTGGGACTAGCGGGAGAGACGCAGTATTTT
CDR3aa: CATSAPLGLAGETQYF

v_gene: TRBV20-1
j_gene: TRBJ1-2
abundance: few
d_gene: .
CDR3nt: TGCAGTGCTAGAGACAGGGCTTATGGCTACACCTTC
CDR3aa: CSARDRAYGYTF

v_gene: TRBV5-5
j_gene: TRBJ1-6
abundance: .
d_gene: .
CDR3nt: TGTGCCAGCAGCTTAAGGGCCGTAGGTTCACCCCTCCACTTT
CDR3aa: CASSLRAVGSPLHF

v_gene: TRBV7-2
j_gene: TRBJ2-3
abundance: .
d_gene: TRBD1
CDR3nt: TGTGCCAGCAGCCTGACAGGGGTAGCAGATACGCAGTATTTT
CDR3aa: CASSLTGVADTQYF

v_gene: TRBV7-9
j_gene: TRBJ2-7
abundance: many
d_gene: TRBD1
CDR3nt: TGTGCCAGCAGCTCCCGCCGGGACAGGTGGAGCTCCTACGAGCAGTACTTC
CDR3aa: CASSSRRDRWSSYEQYF

v_gene: TRBV5-1
j_gene: TRBJ1-2
abundance: many
d_gene: .
CDR3nt: TGCGCCAGCAGCTTGGACGGGGGCTACTTTGGCTACACCTTC
CDR3aa: CASSLDGGYFGYTF

v_gene: TRBV6-4
j_gene: TRBJ1-2
abundance: many
d_gene: .
CDR3nt: TGTGCCAGCAGTGCGGGGAATGGCTACACCTTC
CDR3aa: CASSAGNGYTF

v_gene: TRBV20-1
j_gene: TRBJ1-1
abundance: .
d_gene: .
CDR3nt: TGCAGTGCTAGCCTGGACGGCAGGATGAACACTGAAGCTTTCTTT
CDR3aa: CSASLDGRMNTEAFF

v_gene: TRBV4-2
j_gene: TRBJ1-5
abundance: few
d_gene: .
CDR3nt: TGTGCCAGCAGCCAAGCAGATGCGGGCCGCTATAGCAATCAGCCCCAGCATTTT
CDR3aa: CASSQADAGRYSNQPQHF

v_gene: TRBV2
j_gene: TRBJ2-3
abundance: .
d_gene: .
CDR3nt: TGTGCCAGCAGTGAATCCGGGAGTTGGTGTGATACGCAGTATTTT
CDR3aa: CASSESGSWCDTQYF

v_gene: TRBV11-2
j_gene: TRBJ2-1
abundance: many
d_gene: .
CDR3nt: TGTGCCAGCAGCTTAGGAGCGAGCGCCACCGGTAGTGAGCAGTTCTTC
CDR3aa: CASSLGASATGSEQFF

v_gene: TRBV2
j_gene: TRBJ1-2
abundance: .
d_gene: .
CDR3nt: TGTGCCAGCAGCCTTGCAGAAGACTATGGCTACACCTTC
CDR3aa: CASSLAEDYGYTF

v_gene: TRBV9
j_gene: TRBJ2-3
abundance: .
d_gene: TRBD2
CDR3nt: TGTGCCAGCAGCCCCAGCGGGATTCGAGAGGATACGCAGTATTTT
CDR3aa: CASSPSGIREDTQYF

v_gene: TRBV2
j_gene: TRBJ1-1
abundance: .
d_gene: .
CDR3nt: TGTGCCAGCAGTGTCACAGGGCGAGGTGCTTTCTTT
CDR3aa: CASSVTGRGAFF

v_gene: TRBV12-3/TRBV12-4
j_gene: TRBJ1-2
abundance: many
d_gene: .
CDR3nt: TGTGCCAGCAGTCCCTACTATGGCTACACCTTC
CDR3aa: CASSPYYGYTF

v_gene: TRBV7-9
j_gene: TRBJ2-6
abundance: many
d_gene: .
CDR3nt: TGTGCCAGCAGCTTAGGCAACCCGACCTCTGGGGCCAACGTCCTGACTTTC
CDR3aa: CASSLGNPTSGANVLTF

v_gene: TRBV7-3
j_gene: TRBJ2-7
abundance: .
d_gene: .
CDR3nt: TGTGCCAGCAGCCCGGACATTACCTACGAGCAGTACTTC
CDR3aa: CASSPDITYEQYF

v_gene: TRBV7-2
j_gene: TRBJ1-4
abundance: .
d_gene: .
CDR3nt: TGTGCCAGCTCACAGGGCTACAATGAAAAACTGTTTTTT
CDR3aa: CASSQGYNEKLFF

v_gene: TRBV19
j_gene: TRBJ1-2
abundance: .
d_gene: .
CDR3nt: TGTGCCAGCATGGACAGACCTAACTATGGCTACACCTTC
CDR3aa: CASMDRPNYGYTF

v_gene: TRBV15
j_gene: TRBJ1-1
abundance: .
d_gene: .
CDR3nt: TGTGCCACCAGGTATGACGGGACCACTGAAGCTTTCTTT
CDR3aa: CATRYDGTTEAFF

v_gene: TRBV19
j_gene: TRBJ1-2
abundance: .
d_gene: .
CDR3nt: TGTGCCAGTACCCCCAAACCCAGGGCGAACTATGGCTACACCTTC
CDR3aa: CASTPKPRANYGYTF

v_gene: TRBV7-9
j_gene: TRBJ1-2
abundance: .
d_gene: .
CDR3nt: TGTGCCAGCAGCTTGGGGGGGGCGTATGGCTACACCTTC
CDR3aa: CASSLGGAYGYTF

v_gene: TRBV2
j_gene: TRBJ2-6
abundance: many
d_gene: .
CDR3nt: TGTGCCAGCAGTGAAGGGGCCCTCTCTGGGGCCAACGTCCTGACTTTC
CDR3aa: CASSEGALSGANVLTF

v_gene: TRBV9
j_gene: TRBJ1-1
abundance: .
d_gene: .
CDR3nt: TGTGCCAGCAGCATAAGCCTGTCGGGGGGCCAAGCTTTCTTT
CDR3aa: CASSISLSGGQAFF

v_gene: TRBV10-3
j_gene: TRBJ2-7
abundance: few
d_gene: .
CDR3nt: TGTGCCATCAGTGATGGGAAAACAGGATCCCCCTACGAGCAGTACTTC
CDR3aa: CAISDGKTGSPYEQYF

v_gene: TRBV5-5
j_gene: TRBJ1-2
abundance: many
d_gene: .
CDR3nt: TGTGCCAGCAGCCGGACACCCACTAACTATGGCTACACCTTC
CDR3aa: CASSRTPTNYGYTF

v_gene: TRBV20-1
j_gene: TRBJ1-5
abundance: many
d_gene: .
CDR3nt: TGCAGTGCATCACCGACAGGAGGGGGTCAGCCCCAGCATTTT
CDR3aa: CSASPTGGGQPQHF

v_gene: TRBV7-8
j_gene: TRBJ2-7
abundance: few
d_gene: .
CDR3nt: TGTGCCAGCAGCTTAGGTGGGCAGAACGAGCAGTACTTC
CDR3aa: CASSLGGQNEQYF

v_gene: TRBV2
j_gene: TRBJ1-4
abundance: .
d_gene: .
CDR3nt: TGTGCCAGCAGTGAAACAGAAGAAAAACTGTTTTTT
CDR3aa: CASSETEEKLFF

v_gene: TRBV20-1
j_gene: TRBJ2-7
abundance: many
d_gene: .
CDR3nt: TGCAGTGCTAGAGATCCCAGGGGCCACGAGCAGTACTTC
CDR3aa: CSARDPRGHEQYF

v_gene: TRBV25-1
j_gene: TRBJ2-3
abundance: .
d_gene: TRBD2
CDR3nt: TGTGCCAGCAGTGAATATGCTAGCGGGGGCGTAGATACGCAGTATTTT
CDR3aa: CASSEYASGGVDTQYF

v_gene: TRBV7-6
j_gene: TRBJ2-2
abundance: .
d_gene: TRBD1
CDR3nt: TGTGCCAGCAGCCCAACAGGGGGGACAGGGGACACCGGGGAGCTGTTTTTT
CDR3aa: CASSPTGGTGDTGELFF

v_gene: TRBV6-5
j_gene: TRBJ1-1
abundance: .
d_gene: .
CDR3nt: TGTGCCAGCAGTTTCCTCACGGGGACTGAAGCTTTCTTT
CDR3aa: CASSFLTGTEAFF

v_gene: TRBV25-1
j_gene: TRBJ1-5
abundance: .
d_gene: TRBD1
CDR3nt: TGTGCCAGCGTTGCCGGGACAGAATCTTTAAGCAATCAGCCCCAGCATTTT
CDR3aa: CASVAGTESLSNQPQHF

v_gene: TRBV6-1
j_gene: TRBJ2-7
abundance: many
d_gene: .
CDR3nt: TGTGCCAGCAGGGAAACAGGGCACTCCTACGAGCAGTACTTC
CDR3aa: CASRETGHSYEQYF

v_gene: TRBV9
j_gene: TRBJ1-1
abundance: many
d_gene: .
CDR3nt: TGTGCCAGCAGCGTCTGGTGGACTGAAGCTTTCTTT
CDR3aa: CASSVWWTEAFF

v_gene: TRBV5-1
j_gene: TRBJ1-1
abundance: .
d_gene: TRBD1
CDR3nt: TGCGCCAGCAGCCATCAGGGGGCGGACACTGAAGCTTTCTTT
CDR3aa: CASSHQGADTEAFF

v_gene: TRBV6-2/TRBV6-3
j_gene: TRBJ1-4
abundance: .
d_gene: TRBD1
CDR3nt: TGTGCCAGCAGTTACTCCAGGACAGGGTATCGCCCCGTCGAAAAACTGTTTTTT
CDR3aa: CASSYSRTGYRPVEKLFF

v_gene: TRBV14
j_gene: TRBJ2-3
abundance: .
d_gene: TRBD2
CDR3nt: TGTGCCAGCAGCCCCGCCGGGACTATAGTAAATACGCAGTATTTT
CDR3aa: CASSPAGTIVNTQYF

v_gene: TRBV9
j_gene: TRBJ2-1
abundance: .
d_gene: TRBD2
CDR3nt: TGTGCCAGCAGCGTAGAGCGGGGGGACTACAATGAGCAGTTCTTC
CDR3aa: CASSVERGDYNEQFF

v_gene: TRBV5-5
j_gene: TRBJ2-7
abundance: many
d_gene: .
CDR3nt: TGTGCCAGCAGCTTGGTAGACAGGAGCGGTAACGAGCAGTACTTC
CDR3aa: CASSLVDRSGNEQYF

v_gene: TRBV19
j_gene: TRBJ2-5
abundance: many
d_gene: .
CDR3nt: TGTGCCAGTAGTATAACCTCCTCCCAGACCCAGTACTTC
CDR3aa: CASSITSSQTQYF

v_gene: TRBV19
j_gene: TRBJ1-2
abundance: .
d_gene: TRBD1
CDR3nt: TGTGCCAGTAGTGCGGGGACAGTTCCTGGGGGCTACACCTTC
CDR3aa: CASSAGTVPGGYTF

v_gene: TRBV5-8
j_gene: TRBJ1-2
abundance: many
d_gene: .
CDR3nt: TGTGCCAGCAGCTTGGGACAGCAATATGGCTACACCTTC
CDR3aa: CASSLGQQYGYTF

v_gene: TRBV24-1
j_gene: TRBJ2-5
abundance: .
d_gene: TRBD1
CDR3nt: TGTGCCACCAGTGATGTCACAGGGGTAGAGACCCAGTACTTC
CDR3aa: CATSDVTGVETQYF

v_gene: TRBV19
j_gene: TRBJ2-3
abundance: .
d_gene: TRBD2
CDR3nt: TGTGCCAGTACCCTGGATGGGAGGGGTTCCACAGATACGCAGTATTTT
CDR3aa: CASTLDGRGSTDTQYF